This T cell receptor beta chain was documented in a study of T cells after yellow fever vaccination. Notes on the study in general: Subsequent booster samples again held most clones from primary vaccination (96% CD4, just under 90% CD8). High-abundance clonotypes from the bulk population could contaminate FACS-sorted repertoires.

On this clonotype itself: Its target is unknown.

Template-switching 5'RACE yielded the TCR cDNA; a universal primer site and UMIs were added in the process. TCRdb called the 5' RACE reads again in MiXCR, with one record for every CDR3 protein. This sample has 450,000 to 600,000 distinct CDR3 sequences, with around 17% found just once. The CDR3 has 15 amino acids. V lost 4 bases and J 7 bases, leaving 14 bases between the germline ends. Germline V gives CDR1 MNHEY, CDR2 SVGAGI. The sequence derives from a young man who received the YFV17D yellow fever vaccine. J is TRBJ1-6 and V is TRBV6-5; D gene uncertain. The source was PBMCs, collected 5 to 6 days after the first yellow fever vaccination. The CDR3 is CASSSQASKNSPLHF. CDR3 bases: TGTGCCAGCAGTTCCCAGGCTTCAAAGAATTCACCCCTCCACTTT.